Listed below are T cell receptor beta chains from one sample, sequenced in a study of T cells in Graves' hyperthyroidism and ophthalmopathy. Each CDR3 protein is one row after TCRdb ran MiXCR on the multiplex PCR reads. The profile shows roughly 750,000 distinct CDR3 sequences, roughly 17% of them singletons. Sequencing was carried out using blood. The receptors stem from a man aged 18 to 29 with Graves' hyperthyroidism. Each CDR3 is given with its conserved first and last residue. Each record gives: CDR3 length, V gene, J gene, D gene, clone size, CDR3 protein, CDR3 DNA. The D gene is left open where the match is weak. The size of a clone is reported for some rows only, either as once, few or many, or as a class for expanded clones.

>15|TRBV10-3|TRBJ2-3|TRBD2|few
CAIKARGRGTDTQYF
TGTGCCATCAAGGCTCGCGGGAGGGGGACAGATACGCAGTATTTT
>13|TRBV28|TRBJ1-5|-|few
CATGGDSNQPQHF
TGTGCCACCGGCGGGGATAGCAATCAGCCCCAGCATTTT
>14|TRBV7-9|TRBJ2-3|-|many
CASTRGGITDTQYF
TGTGCCAGCACGAGGGGCGGCATTACAGATACGCAGTATTTT
>15|TRBV19|TRBJ2-1|-|-
CASSISTASYNEQFF
TGTGCCAGTAGTATATCTACAGCCTCCTACAATGAGCAGTTCTTC
>15|TRBV28|TRBJ2-5|TRBD1|-
CASSLQTGNEQTQYF
TGTGCCAGCAGTTTGCAGACAGGGAATGAACAGACCCAGTACTTC
>16|TRBV7-8|TRBJ1-1|-|-
CASSLASSFGGTEAFF
TGTGCCAGCAGCTTAGCTTCAAGCTTTGGGGGCACTGAAGCTTTCTTT
>16|TRBV7-2|TRBJ2-7|TRBD2|many
CASSPGTSGGWDEQYF
TGTGCCAGCAGCCCTGGGACTAGCGGGGGTTGGGACGAGCAGTACTTC
>18|TRBV19|TRBJ2-1|-|few
CASSWSPFGRISYNEQFF
TGTGCCAGTAGTTGGAGTCCCTTCGGCCGGATCTCCTACAATGAGCAGTTCTTC
>13|TRBV20-1|TRBJ2-1|-|many
CSPRTGLGDEQFF
TGCAGTCCTAGAACGGGGCTGGGGGATGAGCAGTTCTTC
>11|TRBV30|TRBJ2-7|-|many
CAWSVIYEQYF
TGTGCCTGGAGTGTTATCTACGAGCAGTACTTC
>14|TRBV3-1|TRBJ2-7|-|many
CASSQDRILYEQYF
TGTGCCAGCAGCCAAGACAGGATCTTATACGAGCAGTACTTC
>14|TRBV6-6|TRBJ2-3|-|few
CASSYKASTDTQYF
TGTGCCAGCAGTTACAAGGCCAGCACAGATACGCAGTATTTT
>19|TRBV12-3/TRBV12-4|TRBJ2-7|TRBD2|-
CASSFDLETSGRNGDEQYF
TGTGCCAGCAGTTTTGACCTGGAGACTAGCGGGAGAAACGGCGACGAGCAGTACTTC
>12|TRBV5-5|TRBJ1-5|-|-
CASSCLNQPQHF
TGTGCCAGCAGCTGTTTGAATCAGCCCCAGCATTTT
>12|TRBV6-1|TRBJ2-5|TRBD2|-
CASGGVQETQYF
TGTGCCAGCGGGGGGGTTCAAGAGACCCAGTACTTC
>14|TRBV12-3/TRBV12-4|TRBJ2-1|-|few
CASSQRLVTDEQFF
TGTGCCAGCAGTCAAAGACTAGTAACGGATGAGCAGTTCTTC
>11|TRBV20-1|TRBJ1-2|-|few
CSAKGVNGYTF
TGCAGTGCTAAAGGGGTTAATGGCTACACCTTC
>15|TRBV19|TRBJ2-7|-|few
CASSIGQEFSYEQYF
TGTGCCAGTAGTATAGGACAGGAATTCTCCTACGAGCAGTACTTC
>17|TRBV6-1|TRBJ2-5|TRBD1|many
CASSGTGTVVYQETQYF
TGTGCCAGCAGCGGGACCGGGACAGTTGTTTACCAAGAGACCCAGTACTTC
>13|TRBV10-3|TRBJ1-1|-|-
CATSQMPNTEAFF
TGTGCCACCTCCCAAATGCCGAACACTGAAGCTTTCTTT
>14|TRBV28|TRBJ1-5|-|many
CASSLGLDNQPQHF
TGTGCCAGCAGTTTGGGACTCGACAATCAGCCCCAGCATTTT
>16|TRBV12-3/TRBV12-4|TRBJ1-5|TRBD1|many
CASSLEQGISNQPQHF
TGTGCCAGCAGTTTAGAACAGGGGATTAGCAATCAGCCCCAGCATTTT
>17|TRBV25-1|TRBJ2-7|TRBD2|-
CASSDSTSGRGYYEQYF
TGTGCCAGCAGTGATTCTACTAGCGGGAGGGGGTACTACGAGCAGTACTTC
>11|TRBV20-1|TRBJ1-1|-|few
CSARGGAEAFF
TGCAGTGCTAGAGGGGGGGCTGAAGCTTTCTTT
>13|TRBV2|TRBJ1-2|TRBD1|-
CARGGRIYYGYTF
TGTGCCAGAGGGGGCCGAATATATTATGGCTACACCTTC
>16|TRBV7-2|TRBJ2-7|TRBD2|-
CASSLSAGGSHYEQYF
TGTGCCAGCAGCTTATCTGCGGGAGGGAGCCACTACGAGCAGTACTTC
>12|TRBV28|TRBJ2-5|-|many
CASSSLGETQYF
TGTGCCAGCAGTTCCCTGGGGGAGACCCAGTACTTC
>15|TRBV7-2|TRBJ1-2|-|many
CASSLDAAGLEGYTF
TGTGCCAGCAGCTTAGACGCGGCAGGCCTGGAGGGCTACACCTTC
>13|TRBV27|TRBJ2-7|TRBD2|many
CASRSGRAIEQYF
TGTGCCAGCAGGAGCGGGAGGGCCATCGAGCAGTACTTC
>14|TRBV6-2/TRBV6-3|TRBJ2-1|TRBD2|few
CASLAGGLYNEQFF
TGTGCCAGCTTAGCGGGAGGGCTCTACAATGAGCAGTTCTTC
>14|TRBV20-1|TRBJ2-1|-|-
CSARKQGLYNEQFF
TGCAGTGCTAGAAAACAGGGACTCTACAATGAGCAGTTCTTC
>11|TRBV6-2/TRBV6-3|TRBJ1-1|-|-
CAINNGAEAFF
TGTGCCATTAACAACGGCGCTGAAGCTTTCTTT
>15|TRBV6-1|TRBJ1-4|-|-
CASRRSSWGTEKLFF
TGTGCCAGCAGACGCAGTAGCTGGGGTACGGAAAAACTGTTTTTT
>15|TRBV20-1|TRBJ2-1|TRBD2|many
CSARSGRAWLNEQFF
TGCAGTGCTAGAAGCGGGAGGGCCTGGTTAAATGAGCAGTTCTTC
>17|TRBV30|TRBJ2-7|TRBD2|-
CASRRLAGVLISYEQYF
TGTGCATCGAGAAGACTAGCGGGAGTCCTGATCTCCTACGAGCAGTACTTC
>14|TRBV6-2/TRBV6-3|TRBJ2-1|-|-
CASSYIASRNEQFF
TGTGCCAGCAGTTATATCGCTAGCCGCAATGAGCAGTTCTTC
>14|TRBV6-1|TRBJ1-2|-|many
CASTVTPSNYGYTF
TGTGCCAGCACCGTGACACCTTCTAACTATGGCTACACCTTC
>17|TRBV28|TRBJ1-2|TRBD1|many
CASSSGQGGHLNYGYTF
TGTGCCAGCAGTTCGGGACAGGGGGGACACCTAAACTATGGCTACACCTTC
>13|TRBV28|TRBJ2-7|-|many
CASPCRDIYEQYF
TGTGCCAGCCCTTGCAGGGACATATACGAGCAGTACTTC
>15|TRBV3-1|TRBJ1-1|-|few
CASSQRPPLNTEAFF
TGTGCCAGCAGCCAACGACCGCCCTTGAACACTGAAGCTTTCTTT